This T cell receptor (beta chain) was sequenced for a study of cytomegalovirus exposure and HLA in healthy donors. General study results and limits: Most TCR beta V segments were productive about 87% or about 30% of the time in an earlier analysis.

Note on this clone: What it binds is unknown.

This PCR relied on a set of 60 Vbeta primers and 13 Jbeta primers. Clones were sequenced by immunoSEQ multiplex PCR, and TCRdb holds only the in-frame ones, with some missing. The repertoire has over 95,000 clones, about three quarters of them found once; the top ten carry 10% to 15%. The CDR3 sequence is 13 residues long. The germline CDR1 and CDR2 sequences are SGHRS and YFSETQ. Trimming took off 0 bases at V and 6 bases at J, with 7 bases between the two ends. Sequenced: PBMCs. The chain employs TRBV5-1 and TRBJ2-1; D is perhaps TRBD2 (6 bases). The sequence was collected from a woman between 35 and 50 years old in good health and CMV-seropositive. The CDR3 sequence: CASSLGLVNEQFF. The CDR3 DNA sequence: TGCGCCAGCAGCTTGGGACTAGTCAATGAGCAGTTCTTC.